These T cell receptor beta chains were read from a single sample in a study of blood T cell repertoires in COVID-19. Sequencing was performed with immunoSEQ multiplex PCR; in TCRdb, only in-frame clones are kept and a portion is missing. The table has about 100,000 clones, about 90% seen once. The sequenced sample consisted of peripheral blood. These receptors were collected from a man between 50 and 59 years old with acute or convalescent COVID-19. CDR3s include the opening cysteine and the closing phenylalanine or tryptophan. A D gene is named only where the DNA matches it firmly. The size of a clone is reported for some rows only, either as once, few or many, or as a class for expanded clones.

>-|TRBV6-5|TRBD1|TRBJ1-1
TGTGCCAGCAGCCCCGGGACAGCGAACACTGAAGCTTTCTTT
CASSPGTANTEAFF
>-|TRBV4-2|TRBD2|TRBJ2-1
TGTGCCAGCAGCCCTTCCGCTAGCGGGGGGGGATACAATGAGCAGTTCTTC
CASSPSASGGGYNEQFF
>-|TRBV7-2|TRBD2|TRBJ2-7
TGTGCCACCCGAGGCGGGAGCTCCTACGAGCAGTACTTC
CATRGGSSYEQYF
>-|TRBV19|-|TRBJ1-5
TGTGCCAGTAGTAGGGTCTGGGGGGGCAATCAGCCCCAGCATTTT
CASSRVWGGNQPQHF
>-|TRBV5-1|-|TRBJ1-5
TGCGCCAGCAGCATAAATGTAGGCAATCAGCCCCAGCATTTT
CASSINVGNQPQHF
>-|TRBV28|TRBD1|TRBJ1-4
TGTGCCAGCGACTTCGGGACAGGCGGTGAAAAACTGTTTTTT
CASDFGTGGEKLFF
>-|TRBV5-1|-|TRBJ2-2
TGCGCCAGCAGCTTGGCCCAGAAGTTGACCGGGGAGCTGTTTTTT
CASSLAQKLTGELFF
>-|TRBV3-1/TRBV3-2|-|TRBJ1-5
TGTGCCAGCAGCCAACAGAAAAATCAGCCCCAGCATTTT
CASSQQKNQPQHF
>-|TRBV7-2|TRBD1|TRBJ1-1
TGTGCCAGCAGTAAGGACCAGGGGGCTGAAGCTTTCTTT
CASSKDQGAEAFF
>-|TRBV6-6|-|TRBJ1-1
TGTGCCATCACGGGTAGTGAGAACACTGAAGCTTTCTTT
CAITGSENTEAFF
>-|TRBV27|-|TRBJ1-5
TGTGCCAGCAGTTTACAGGGGATCAATCAGCCCCAGCATTTT
CASSLQGINQPQHF
>once|TRBV9|-|TRBJ2-1
TGTGCCAGCAGCCCTCACGGCGGGGTCTACAATGAGCAGTTCTTC
CASSPHGGVYNEQFF
>-|TRBV19|-|TRBJ2-7
TGTGCCAGTAGTATTGGGCAGTTCTCCTACGAGCAGTACTTC
CASSIGQFSYEQYF
>-|TRBV4-1|-|TRBJ1-1
TGCGCCAGCAGCCAAGCGGGAGGGGGCACTGAAGCTTTCTTT
CASSQAGGGTEAFF
>-|TRBV27|-|TRBJ1-5
TGTGCCAGCAGTTTACGGGAAAGCAATCAGCCCCAGCATTTT
CASSLRESNQPQHF
>-|TRBV3-1/TRBV3-2|-|TRBJ2-2
TGTGCCAGCAGCCAGAGAACCGGGGAGCTGTTTTTT
CASSQRTGELFF
>-|TRBV7-9|TRBD1|TRBJ1-6
TGTGCCAGCAGCTTACTATCCGGACAGGGGAATTCACCCCTCCACTTT
CASSLLSGQGNSPLHF
>-|TRBV6-4|-|TRBJ2-1
TGTGCCAGCAGTGAGAGTTGGGTGTCGGGGAATGAGCAGTTCTTC
CASSESWVSGNEQFF
>once|TRBV7-8|TRBD1|TRBJ1-2
TGTGCCAGCAGCCCTTCTGACAGGGGGCAATATGGCTACACCTTC
CASSPSDRGQYGYTF
>-|TRBV6-5|TRBD1|TRBJ2-7
TGTGCCAGCAGTTACCTGACAGGGTCCAACGAGCAGTACTTC
CASSYLTGSNEQYF
>-|TRBV4-1|-|TRBJ1-2
TGCGCCAGCAGCCAAGATCGGATGATGGCAGGGGCAGGCTACACCTTC
CASSQDRMMAGAGYTF
>-|TRBV19|TRBD1|TRBJ2-1
TGTGCCAGTAGTATGCGGCGACAGGGGGATGAGCAGTTCTTC
CASSMRRQGDEQFF
>-|TRBV2|-|TRBJ1-1
TGTGCCAGCAGGGGCTCCTGGGTTGAAGCTTTCTTT
CASRGSWVEAFF
>once|TRBV10-3|TRBD2|TRBJ2-7
TGTGCCATCAAAACGGGAGGGAGCACCTACGAGCAGTACTTC
CAIKTGGSTYEQYF
>-|TRBV10-1|-|TRBJ2-7
TGCGCCAGCATTAACCCGGCCCGGACAGAGACCTACGAGCAGTACTTC
CASINPARTETYEQYF
>-|TRBV6-2/TRBV6-3|TRBD1|TRBJ1-6
TGTGCCAGCAGCTCCGGGACAGGGATTTCACCCCTCCACTTT
CASSSGTGISPLHF
>-|TRBV5-1|TRBD2|TRBJ2-1
TGCGCCAGCAGGGCCGGGCTAGCGGATTACAATGAGCAGTTCTTC
CASRAGLADYNEQFF
>-|TRBV2|TRBD2|TRBJ2-7
TGTGCCAGCAGTGAAGCGCGGATAGCGGGGGTAGGCGAGCAGTACTTC
CASSEARIAGVGEQYF
>-|TRBV7-9|-|TRBJ1-1
TGTGCCAGCAGCTCTCGGGGGAACACTGAAGCTTTCTTT
CASSSRGNTEAFF
>-|TRBV19|-|TRBJ1-2
TGTGCCAGTAGCCTCGGGGGACGGCAGAACTATGGCTACACCTTC
CASSLGGRQNYGYTF
>-|TRBV28|-|TRBJ1-3
TGTGCCAGCAGTTTCGGGGGAAGTGCGGGAAACACCATATATTTT
CASSFGGSAGNTIYF
>-|TRBV7-2|-|TRBJ1-4
TGTGCCAGCAGCTTAGGCGGGTGGCCTGAAAAACTGTTTTTT
CASSLGGWPEKLFF
>-|TRBV11-2|-|TRBJ1-2
TGTGCCAGCAGCTTTCAGTTCTATGGCTACACCTTC
CASSFQFYGYTF
>-|TRBV29-1|-|TRBJ1-4
TGCAGCGTTGAAGTTTCCGAAGGCGGAGAAAAACTGTTTTTT
CSVEVSEGGEKLFF
>-|TRBV2|-|TRBJ1-1
TGTGCCAGCAGTGAAGTTACGGGGATCTACACTGAAGCTTTCTTT
CASSEVTGIYTEAFF
>-|TRBV30|-|TRBJ2-3
TGTGCCTGGAGTGTAACTGATTTCACAGATACGCAGTATTTT
CAWSVTDFTDTQYF
>-|TRBV19|-|TRBJ2-1
TGTGCCAGTATGGGGGGGCCCGTCTTCAATGAGCAGTTCTTC
CASMGGPVFNEQFF
>-|TRBV28|-|TRBJ2-7
TGTGCCAGCAGTTTTACCCCCATGCAGGTCTACGAGCAGTACTTC
CASSFTPMQVYEQYF
>-|TRBV7-7|-|TRBJ2-3
TGTGCCAGCAGCTTAAACCAGGGAGGTGCAGATACGCAGTATTTT
CASSLNQGGADTQYF
>-|TRBV11-3|TRBD1|TRBJ2-1
TGTGCCAGCAGCTTAGGGAACAGGGGCCACAATGAGCAGTTCTTC
CASSLGNRGHNEQFF